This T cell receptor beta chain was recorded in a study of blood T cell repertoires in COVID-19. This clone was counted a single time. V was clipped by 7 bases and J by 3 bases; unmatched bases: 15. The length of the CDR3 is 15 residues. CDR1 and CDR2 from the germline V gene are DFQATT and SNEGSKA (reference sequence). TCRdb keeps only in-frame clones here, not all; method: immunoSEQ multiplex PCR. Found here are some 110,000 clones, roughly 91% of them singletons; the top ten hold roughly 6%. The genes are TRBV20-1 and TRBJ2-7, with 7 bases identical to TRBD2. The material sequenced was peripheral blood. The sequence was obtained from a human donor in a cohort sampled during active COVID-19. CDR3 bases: TGCAGTGTTAGTCCCGGCGGGAGAGGGGTCTACGAGCAGTACTTC. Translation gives CSVSPGGRGVYEQYF.